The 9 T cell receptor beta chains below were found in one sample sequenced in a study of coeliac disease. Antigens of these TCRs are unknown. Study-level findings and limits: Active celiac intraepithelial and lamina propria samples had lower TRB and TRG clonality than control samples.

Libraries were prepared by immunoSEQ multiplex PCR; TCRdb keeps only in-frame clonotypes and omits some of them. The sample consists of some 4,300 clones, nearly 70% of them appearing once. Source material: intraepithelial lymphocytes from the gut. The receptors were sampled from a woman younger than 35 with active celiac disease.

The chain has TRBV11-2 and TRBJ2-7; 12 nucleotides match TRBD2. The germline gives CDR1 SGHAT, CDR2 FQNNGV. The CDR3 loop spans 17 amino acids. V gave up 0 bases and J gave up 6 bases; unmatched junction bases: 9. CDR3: CASSLDCGGLAGCEQYF. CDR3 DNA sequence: TGTGCCAGCAGCTTAGATTGTGGAGGACTAGCGGGATGCGAGCAGTACTTC.

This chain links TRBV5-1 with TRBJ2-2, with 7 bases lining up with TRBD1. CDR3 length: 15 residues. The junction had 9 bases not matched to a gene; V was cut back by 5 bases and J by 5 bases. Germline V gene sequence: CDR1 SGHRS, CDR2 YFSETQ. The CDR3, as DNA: TGCGCCAGCAGTGGCCTACAGGGGTCTACCGGGGAGCTGTTTTTT. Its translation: CASSGLQGSTGELFF.

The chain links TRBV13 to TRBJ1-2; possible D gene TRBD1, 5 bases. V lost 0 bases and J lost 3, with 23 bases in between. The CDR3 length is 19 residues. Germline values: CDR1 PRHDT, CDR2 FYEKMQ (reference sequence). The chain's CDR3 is CASSLGVGHLPLRHYGYTF. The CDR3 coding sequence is TGTGCCAGCAGCTTAGGGGTCGGACATTTACCCCTCCGCCACTATGGCTACACCTTC.

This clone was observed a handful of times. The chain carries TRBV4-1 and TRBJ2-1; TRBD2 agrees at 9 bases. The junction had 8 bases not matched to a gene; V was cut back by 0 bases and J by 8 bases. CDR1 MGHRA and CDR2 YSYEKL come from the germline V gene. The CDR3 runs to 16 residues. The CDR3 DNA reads TGCGCCAGCAGCCAAGAACCGGGACTAGCTAGGGATGAGCAGTTCTTC. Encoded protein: CASSQEPGLARDEQFF.

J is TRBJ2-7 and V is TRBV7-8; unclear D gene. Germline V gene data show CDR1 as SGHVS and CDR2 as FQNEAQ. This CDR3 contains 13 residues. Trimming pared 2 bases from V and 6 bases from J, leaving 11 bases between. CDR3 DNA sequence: TGTGCCAGCAGCTTATTGCGCGGTGCCGAGCAGTACTTC. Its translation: CASSLLRGAEQYF.

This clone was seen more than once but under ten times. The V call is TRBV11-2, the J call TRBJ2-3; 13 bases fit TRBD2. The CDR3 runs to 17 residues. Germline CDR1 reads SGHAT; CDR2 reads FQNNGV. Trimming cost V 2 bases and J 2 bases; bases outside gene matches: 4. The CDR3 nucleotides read TGTGCCAGCAGCTTACGGACTAGCGGGGGCCACACAGATACGCAGTATTTT. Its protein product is CASSLRTSGGHTDTQYF. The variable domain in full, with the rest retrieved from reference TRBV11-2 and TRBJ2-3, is EAGVAQSPRYKIIEKRQSVAFWCNPISGHATLYWYQQILGQGPKLLIQFQNNGVVDDSQLPKDRFSAERLKGVDSTLKIQPAKLEDSAVYLCASSLRTSGGHTDTQYFGPGTRLTVL.

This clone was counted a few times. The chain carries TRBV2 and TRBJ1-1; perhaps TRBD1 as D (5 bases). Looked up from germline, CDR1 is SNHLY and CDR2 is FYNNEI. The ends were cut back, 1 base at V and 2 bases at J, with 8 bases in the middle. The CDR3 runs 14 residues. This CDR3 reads CASSEGRGNTEAFF. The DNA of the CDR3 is TGTGCCAGCAGTGAAGGGAGGGGAAACACTGAAGCTTTCTTT. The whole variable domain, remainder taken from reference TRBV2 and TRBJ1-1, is EPEVTQTPSHQVTQMGQEVILRCVPISNHLYFYWYRQILGQKVEFLVSFYNNEISEKSEIFDDQFSVERPDGSNFTLKIRSTKLEDSAMYFCASSEGRGNTEAFFGQGTRLTVV.

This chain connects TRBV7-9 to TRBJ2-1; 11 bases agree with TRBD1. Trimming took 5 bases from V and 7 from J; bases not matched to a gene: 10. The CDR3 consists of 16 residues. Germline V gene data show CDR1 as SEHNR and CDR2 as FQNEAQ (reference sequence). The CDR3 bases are TGTGCCAGCAGCGCGGACAGGGGGCTTATGGGGAATGAGCAGTTCTTC. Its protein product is CASSADRGLMGNEQFF.

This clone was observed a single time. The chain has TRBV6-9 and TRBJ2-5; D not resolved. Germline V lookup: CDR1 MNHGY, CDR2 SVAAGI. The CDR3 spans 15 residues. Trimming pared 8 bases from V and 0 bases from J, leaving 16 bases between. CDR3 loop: CASSRWPKYQETQYF. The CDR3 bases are TGTGCCAGCTCTAGGTGGCCTAAGTACCAAGAGACCCAGTACTTC.